What follows are 25 T cell receptor beta chains derived from one specimen sequenced in a study of vaccination effects on CD4 cells after COVID-19. TCRdb's table, derived via immunoSEQ multiplex PCR, lists solely in-frame clones and lacks some. The repertoire includes under 40,000 clones, approximately 77% of them detected once, and 6.6% sits in the top ten. The antigens these receptors bind are not known. Following culture for nine to ten days, CD4+ T cells were isolated. Infection with SARS-CoV-2 occurred in the person between March and December 2020, and PCR confirmed it. BNT162b2 vaccine or mRNA-1273 vaccine was given to participants in two doses. The source was CD4+ T cells from PBMCs cultured without peptide, collected after COVID-19 vaccination. The receptor source for this set is a human donor who had a prior SARS-CoV-2 infection.

This clone was detected a few times. The chain is built from TRBV9 and TRBJ2-5; D might be TRBD1 (5 bases). The CDR3 runs to 15 residues. V lost 1 base and J lost 5, with 15 bases in between. Looked up from germline, CDR1 is SGDLS and CDR2 is YYNGEE. The CDR3 coding sequence is TGTGCCAGCAGCGTATCAAACAGGCTTGAGGAGACCCAGTACTTC. It yields the protein CASSVSNRLEETQYF.

This chain connects TRBV6-5 to TRBJ1-2; D remains ambiguous. This CDR3 is 14 amino acids long. Trimming left V 0 bases short and J 8 bases short, with 13 bases between. CDR1 is MNHEY and CDR2 is SVGAGI in the germline V gene. The CDR3 loop is CASSYSKGLSGYTF. The CDR3 region has the DNA TGTGCCAGCAGTTACTCCAAGGGTTTGAGCGGCTACACCTTC.

The chain links TRBV18 to TRBJ1-2; 8 bases align to TRBD1. The CDR3 sequence is 15 residues long. V lost 3 bases and J lost 2; bases outside the gene matches: 5. The germline V gene has CDR1 KGHSH and CDR2 LQKENI. The CDR3, as DNA: TGTGCCAGCTCACCTTCCCAGGGGGCGAACTATGGCTACACCTTC. Its protein product is CASSPSQGANYGYTF.

The V and J genes are TRBV7-9 and TRBJ1-5; no clear D gene. Germline assignment: CDR1 SEHNR and CDR2 FQNEAQ (reference sequence). Trimming removed 6 bases at V and 7 bases at J, with 16 bases between. The CDR3 contains 14 residues. The DNA for the CDR3 is TGTGCCAGCAGTCTAGAGGGCTTTTCCCAGCCCCAGCATTTT. Residues: CASSLEGFSQPQHF.

This clone was seen a few times. The CDR3: CASSQTGIQPQHF. The CDR3 bases are TGTGCCAGCAGCCAGACAGGGATTCAGCCCCAGCATTTT. The genes are TRBV7-9 and TRBJ1-5; 7 nucleotides align to TRBD1. J was trimmed by 6 bases and V by 5 bases; bases with no gene match: 4. CDR1 is SEHNR and CDR2 is FQNEAQ in the germline V gene (reference sequence). The CDR3 has 13 residues.

This clone has only one observation. V usage is TRBV18 and J usage is TRBJ2-7; TRBD2 aligns across 10 bases. CDR3 size: 15 residues. Trimming cost V 4 bases and J 3 bases; bases outside gene matches: 6. CDR1 KGHSH and CDR2 LQKENI come from the germline V gene. The CDR3 region is CASSHTSGNNYEQYF. For the CDR3, the DNA is TGTGCCAGCTCACACACTAGCGGGAATAACTACGAGCAGTACTTC.

V is TRBV18 and J is TRBJ1-1, with 7 bases matching TRBD1. This CDR3 is built from 14 residues. Germline V gene data show CDR1 as KGHSH and CDR2 as LQKENI. J gave up 7 bases and V 1 base, and 6 bases lay outside the gene matches. DNA of the CDR3: TGTGCCAGCTCACCACAGGGGGCGCGAGTTGAAGCTTTCTTT. As protein: CASSPQGARVEAFF.

This rearrangement joins TRBV7-2 to TRBJ1-4; weak D call: TRBD1 (5 bases). Germline V gene lookup returns CDR1 SGHTA and CDR2 FQGNSA. Trimming took 5 bases from V and 3 from J, leaving 10 bases between them. The CDR3 is 14 residues long. CDR3 DNA: TGTGCCAGCAGCCCAGCCAGGGCTAATGAAAAACTGTTTTTT. It yields the protein CASSPARANEKLFF.

With respect to this clone: At one boundary the junction diverges from the germline segment, which might be a read error. The chain has TRBV2 and TRBJ1-2, with a possible D match to TRBD1 (6 bases). Germline V lookup: CDR1 SNHLY, CDR2 FYNNEI. This CDR3 has 11 residues. The CDR3 bases are TGTGCCAGCAGCGTGACAGGTGGCTACATCTTC. Protein sequence: CASSVTGGYIF.

V is TRBV5-1 and J is TRBJ2-7, with D perhaps matching TRBD2 (6 bases). Per the germline V gene, CDR1 is SGHRS and CDR2 is YFSETQ. Trimming left V 4 bases short and J 3 bases short, with 14 bases between. There are 14 residues in the CDR3. Written as DNA, the CDR3 is TGCGCCAGCAGCGCGGGGAACGGGTTCTACGAGCAGTACTTC. Translation: CASSAGNGFYEQYF. Full variable domain (remainder filled in from reference TRBV5-1 and TRBJ2-7): KAGVTQTPRYLIKTRGQQVTLSCSPISGHRSVSWYQQTPGQGLQFLFEYFSETQRNKGNFPGRFSGRQFSNSRSEMNVSTLELGDSALYLCASSAGNGFYEQYFGPGTRLTVT.

This chain uses TRBV5-4 with TRBJ2-5; D is possibly TRBD2 (5 bases). Germline CDR1 reads SGHNT; CDR2 reads YYREEE (reference sequence). The CDR3 totals 15 residues. V was cut by 0 bases and J by 7 bases, with 16 bases left in between. The CDR3 here is CASSLDPGSMGTQYF. The CDR3 DNA sequence: TGTGCCAGCAGCTTGGACCCGGGGTCTATGGGGACCCAGTACTTC.

This rearrangement joins TRBV10-3 to TRBJ1-1; no clear D gene. V was trimmed by 5 bases and J by 2 bases, leaving 9 bases between them. The V gene's germline CDR1 is ENHRY and CDR2 SYGVKD. This CDR3 comprises 13 residues. The CDR3 is CAISLYGNTEAFF. CDR3 in DNA: TGTGCCATCAGTCTCTATGGTAACACTGAAGCTTTCTTT.

The chain recombines TRBV27 with TRBJ2-1; perhaps TRBD2 as D (5 bases). Germline CDR1 MNHEY, CDR2 SMNVEV (reference sequence). Trimming took 2 bases from V and 8 from J, leaving 13 bases between them. The CDR3 runs 14 residues. Written as DNA, the CDR3 is TGTGCCAGCAGTTTAGGGCTAGGAGGCGATGAGCAGTTCTTC. Amino acids: CASSLGLGGDEQFF.

The chain links TRBV7-2 to TRBJ2-7; D is undetermined. V was shortened by 1 base and J by 3 bases, with 10 bases between the two germline ends. The CDR3 consists of 14 residues. Germline-derived CDR1 and CDR2 are SGHTA and FQGNSA. The CDR3 bases are TGTGCCAGCAGCTTAGATGGGATTAACTACGAGCAGTACTTC. Translated, it gives CASSLDGINYEQYF.

In regard to this clone: Germline and junction disagree at one end, which may indicate a read error. The chain uses TRBV11-3 and TRBJ1-1; the D gene is possibly TRBD1 (6 bases). CDR1 is SGHNT, CDR2 YENEEA, per germline. CDR3 size: 14 residues. DNA of the CDR3: TGTGCCAGCAGTTTAGGGGGGGACGGCACTGAAGCTTTCTTT. It specifies CASSLGGDGTEAFF.

This chain connects TRBV12-3 or TRBV12-4 to TRBJ2-4, with D possibly being TRBD2 (5 bases). Trimming took off 5 bases at V and 9 bases at J, with 14 bases between the two ends. This CDR3 has 13 amino acids. The CDR3 loop reads CASSRTVRGIQYF. The CDR3 nucleotides are TGTGCCAGCAGTAGGACGGTCCGGGGCATTCAGTACTTC.

The gene calls are TRBV7-2 and TRBJ2-5; 15 positions agree with TRBD2. The CDR3 contains 18 residues. Unmatched junction bases numbered 14, after V lost 7 bases and J lost 5 bases. Germline V lookup: CDR1 SGHTA, CDR2 FQGNSA. CDR3 in amino acids: CASKPKGLAGGLWETQYF. In DNA form, the CDR3 reads TGTGCCAGCAAACCCAAAGGACTAGCGGGGGGGCTCTGGGAGACCCAGTACTTC.

The chain couples TRBV2 to TRBJ2-5; 8 nucleotides match TRBD1. The CDR3 totals 12 residues. The V and J ends lost 11 bases and 5 bases, in that order; junction bases with no gene match: 7. CDR1 and CDR2 (germline): SNHLY, FYNNEI. Here the CDR3 reads CAGQGAGETQYF. The CDR3 DNA reads as TGTGCCGGCCAGGGGGCTGGGGAGACCCAGTACTTC.

The rearrangement links TRBV19 to TRBJ1-1; D may be TRBD1 (5 bases). Trimming cost V 5 bases and J 2 bases, with 27 bases left between them. The CDR3 runs 19 residues. CDR1 and CDR2 (germline): LNHDA, SQIVND (reference sequence). This CDR3 is CASSPLRPGFEPHNTEAFF. CDR3 sequence (DNA): TGTGCCAGTAGTCCCCTCAGGCCAGGGTTCGAGCCCCATAACACTGAAGCTTTCTTT.

V and J are TRBV5-1 and TRBJ1-2; D is perhaps TRBD1 (6 bases). The CDR3 has 14 amino acids. Trimming left V 1 base short and J 4 bases short, with 11 bases between. CDR1 SGHRS and CDR2 YFSETQ come from the germline V gene. The CDR3 loop is CASSLRAGAYGYTF. CDR3 DNA: TGCGCCAGCAGCTTGCGGGCAGGGGCCTATGGCTACACCTTC.

This sequence joins TRBV18 and TRBJ2-3; 13 bases are shared with TRBD2. The CDR3 contains 16 residues. Germline V gene sequence: CDR1 KGHSH, CDR2 LQKENI. Trimming removed 3 bases from V and 2 bases from J; junction bases left unmatched: 2. CDR3 protein: CASSPGLAGTTDTQYF. As DNA, the CDR3 is TGTGCCAGCTCACCGGGACTAGCGGGGACCACAGATACGCAGTATTTT. Full variable domain (rest looked up from reference TRBV18 and TRBJ2-3): NAGVMQNPRHLVRRRGQEARLRCSPMKGHSHVYWYRQLPEEGLKFMVYLQKENIIDESGMPKERFSAEFPKEGPSILRIQQVVRGDSAAYFCASSPGLAGTTDTQYFGPGTRLTVL.

The V call is TRBV24-1, the J call TRBJ2-5, with D possibly TRBD1 on 5 matching bases. This CDR3 region has 15 residues. V lost 0 bases and J 0 bases, leaving 7 bases between the germline ends. The germline CDR1 and CDR2 sequences are KGHDR and SFDVKD. CDR3 residues: CATSDLTRDQETQYF. The CDR3 coding sequence is TGTGCCACCAGTGATTTGACCAGGGACCAAGAGACCCAGTACTTC.

This clone was detected a few times. V usage is TRBV7-2 and J usage is TRBJ1-5; no definite D call. Germline lookup yields CDR1 SGHTA and CDR2 FQGNSA. V was shortened by 4 bases and J by 3 bases, with 7 bases between the two germline ends. The CDR3 length is 13 residues. The CDR3 DNA follows: TGTGCCAGCAGCTATCAGTCCAATCAGCCCCAGCATTTT. This gives the protein CASSYQSNQPQHF. The full variable domain, rest sourced from reference TRBV7-2 and TRBJ1-5, is GAGVSQSPSNKVTEKGKDVELRCDPISGHTALYWYRQSLGQGLEFLIYFQGNSAPDKSGLPSDRFSAERTGGSVSTLTIQRTQQEDSAVYLCASSYQSNQPQHFGDGTRLSIL.

This clone was detected a few times. This chain uses TRBV7-9 with TRBJ2-3; D perhaps matches TRBD2 (5 bases). Germline V lookup: CDR1 SEHNR, CDR2 FQNEAQ (reference sequence). Trimming cost V 4 bases and J 2 bases, with 13 bases left between them. This CDR3 is 15 amino acids long. CDR3: CASSSAGGNTDTQYF. As DNA, the CDR3 is TGTGCCAGCAGCTCCGCCGGAGGCAACACAGATACGCAGTATTTT.

J is TRBJ2-5 and V is TRBV5-1; tentative D call: TRBD2 (6 bases). The CDR3 loop spans 15 amino acids. The V end was cut by 4 bases, the J end by 3 bases, with 16 bases between. Germline-derived CDR1 and CDR2 are SGHRS and YFSETQ. CDR3: CASSRGTGGEETQYF. CDR3 bases: TGCGCCAGCAGCCGGGGGACCGGGGGAGAAGAGACCCAGTACTTC.